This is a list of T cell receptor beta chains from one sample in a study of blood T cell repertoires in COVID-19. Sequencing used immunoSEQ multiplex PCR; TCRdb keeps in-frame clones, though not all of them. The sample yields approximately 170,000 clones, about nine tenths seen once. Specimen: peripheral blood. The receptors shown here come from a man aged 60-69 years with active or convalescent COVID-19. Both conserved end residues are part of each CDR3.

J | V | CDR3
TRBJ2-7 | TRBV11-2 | CASRIRGREQYF
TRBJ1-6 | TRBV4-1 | CASSQVPGTSSYNSPLHF
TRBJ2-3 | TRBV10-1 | CASRATSRGSDTQYF
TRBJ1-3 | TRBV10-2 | CASRDFMNTIYF
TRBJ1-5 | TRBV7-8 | CASSPRTGTGINQPQHF
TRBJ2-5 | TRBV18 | CASSPFSQGEETQYF
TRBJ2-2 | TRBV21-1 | CASSKSWLVGGDTGELFF
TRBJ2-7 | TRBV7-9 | CASSLVQGPGYEQYF
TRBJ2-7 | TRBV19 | CASSIGAGQGSYEQYF
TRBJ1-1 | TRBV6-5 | CASRPQVNTEAFF
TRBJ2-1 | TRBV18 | CASSVDRVSNEQFF
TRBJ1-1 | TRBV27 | CASSLRQGLTEAFF
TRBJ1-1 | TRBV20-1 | CSASSPGDTEAFF
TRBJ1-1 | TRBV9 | CASSPRQGEKTEAFF
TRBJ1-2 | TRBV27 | CASSSGQVGNYGYTF
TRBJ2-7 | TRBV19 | CASSVPGRHYEQYF
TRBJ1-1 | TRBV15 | CATSRDRGSTEAFF
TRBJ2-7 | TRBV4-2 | CASSQDVTSANSYEQYF
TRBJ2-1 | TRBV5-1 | CASSLEAGNNEQFF
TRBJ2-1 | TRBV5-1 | CASSLTRQGSSFRRYNEQFF
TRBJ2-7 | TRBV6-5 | CASSPSGVPSYEQYF
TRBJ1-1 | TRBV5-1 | CASSSGQTEAFF
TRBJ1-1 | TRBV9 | CASSGQGALGTEAFF
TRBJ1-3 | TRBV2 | CASSVPSSGNTIYF
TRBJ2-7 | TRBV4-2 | CASSQGLVVSEQYF
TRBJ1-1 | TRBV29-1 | CSVITVNTEAFF
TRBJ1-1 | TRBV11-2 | CASSLAGTHLRAFF
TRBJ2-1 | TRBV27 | CASSLWGTGPSYNEQFF
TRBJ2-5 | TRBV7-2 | CASSPASSGQETQYF
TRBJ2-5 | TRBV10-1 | CASSGTAQETQYF
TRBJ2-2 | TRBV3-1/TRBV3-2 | CASSQVPGLDGELFF